This T cell receptor (beta chain) was obtained from a study of blood T cells in healthy people across ages. Trimming pared 5 bases from V and 0 bases from J, leaving 12 bases between. The CDR3 runs to 15 residues. Germline CDR1 MNHNY, CDR2 SVGAGI (reference sequence). Comment on this clonotype: What it binds is not known.

General study results and limits: Higher diversity, along with more naive CD4+ cells, distinguished long-lived donors from aged donors.

Extractions gave at least 5.5 micrograms of total RNA per sample. Together with a sample-barcoded 5' primer, a J-beta primer mix was included in a second PCR lasting about 6 to 12 cycles. MiXCR, run by TCRdb on the 5' RACE reads, gives a single entry per CDR3 protein. The sample consists of 780,000 or so distinct CDR3 sequences, approximately 53% of them appearing once. The source material was blood. The chain carries TRBV6-6 and TRBJ2-3; D is unresolved. The sequence derives from a man between 35 and 55 years old in good health. CDR3 sequence reads: CASSQEGYSTDTQYF. For the CDR3, the DNA is TGTGCCAGCAGTCAAGAAGGGTACAGCACAGATACGCAGTATTTT.